This TCR beta chain was obtained from a study of T-cell memory formation after mild COVID-19. This clonotype was seen a handful of times. The CDR3 contains 13 residues. CDR1 and CDR2 (germline): DFQATT, SNEGSKA (reference sequence). Trimming stripped 3 bases from V and 1 base from J, with 9 bases between. TCRdb re-analysed the 5' RACE reads in MiXCR, keeping a single row per CDR3 protein. The sample lists fewer than 350,000 distinct CDR3 sequences; approximately 15% were seen once. The chain recombines TRBV20-1 with TRBJ1-1; the D gene is possibly TRBD1 (6 bases). Sequencing was done on a sample of PBMCs or a T cell subset sorted from them (not recorded which). This TCR derives from a man aged 18 to 30 who had mild COVID-19 (a few samples of this study predate the infection). Cell type and time point are not known. The CDR3 loop is CSASSGANTEAFF. CDR3 DNA sequence: TGCAGTGCTAGTTCAGGGGCGAACACTGAAGCTTTCTTT.